This is a list of T cell receptor beta chains from one sample in a study of CD8+ T cells in alopecia areata. Libraries were prepared by immunoSEQ multiplex PCR; TCRdb keeps only in-frame clonotypes and omits some of them. The repertoire holds more than 90,000 clones, with 30% to 40% as singletons. Sequences were obtained from CD4+ T cells sorted from blood. These receptors all stem from a human donor with alopecia areata. The CDR3 runs from the conserved cysteine through the conserved F or W. D genes are given only for firm matches. The size field is filled for only some rows; it gives once, few, many or a size class.

clone_size	d_call	v_call	j_call	cdr3_aa	cdr3_nt
-	-	TRBV5-1	TRBJ2-3	CASSLGGTDTQYF	TGCGCCAGCAGCTTGGGAGGCACAGATACGCAGTATTTT
few	-	TRBV27	TRBJ1-2	CASTQVGGPNYGYTF	TGTGCCAGCACCCAAGTGGGGGGGCCTAACTATGGCTACACCTTC
few	-	TRBV7-2	TRBJ1-1	CASSSRAGNTEAFF	TGTGCCAGCAGCTCGAGAGCGGGAAACACTGAAGCTTTCTTT
-	-	TRBV30	TRBJ1-2	CAWSSGIGYTF	TGTGCCTGGAGTTCAGGGATAGGCTACACCTTC
few	TRBD2	TRBV7-2	TRBJ2-2	CASSSREGPGGELFF	TGTGCCAGCAGCTCCCGGGAGGGTCCCGGCGGGGAGCTGTTTTTT
few	-	TRBV29-1	TRBJ1-4	CSVGWGRVNEKLFF	TGCAGCGTTGGTTGGGGACGTGTTAATGAAAAACTGTTTTTT
few	-	TRBV5-6	TRBJ1-1	CASSFRPGNTEAFF	TGTGCCAGCAGCTTCCGACCGGGGAACACTGAAGCTTTCTTT
-	-	TRBV20-1	TRBJ2-3	CSAYRGDTQYF	TGCAGTGCTTATAGGGGAGATACGCAGTATTTT
-	-	TRBV29-1	TRBJ1-5	CSVMAGSLNSNQPQHF	TGCAGCGTAATGGCCGGGTCCCTAAATAGCAATCAGCCCCAGCATTTT
few	-	TRBV7-9	TRBJ1-1	CASSLAQGTEAFF	TGTGCCAGCAGCTTAGCGCAAGGGACTGAAGCTTTCTTT
-	TRBD2	TRBV5-1	TRBJ2-1	CASSLGLAYNEQFF	TGCGCCAGCAGTTTGGGACTAGCGTACAATGAGCAGTTCTTC
few	-	TRBV29-1	TRBJ2-5	CSAGSQETQYF	TGCAGCGCAGGGTCCCAAGAGACCCAGTACTTC
few	TRBD1	TRBV5-1	TRBJ1-4	CASSFAGTGRRELFF	TGCGCCAGCAGCTTCGCTGGGACAGGTCGGCGGGAACTGTTTTTT
few	-	TRBV18	TRBJ1-1	CASSTGASEAFF	TGTGCCAGCTCAACCGGGGCGTCTGAAGCTTTCTTT
-	TRBD2	TRBV2	TRBJ2-5	CASSGGLAGQETQYF	TGTGCCAGCAGTGGAGGACTAGCGGGACAAGAGACCCAGTACTTC
many	TRBD2	TRBV10-3	TRBJ2-7	CAISNSGAYEQYF	TGTGCCATCAGTAATAGCGGGGCCTACGAGCAGTACTTC
few	-	TRBV25-1	TRBJ1-1	CASTSTRRNTEAFF	TGTGCCAGCACATCTACACGACGTAACACTGAAGCTTTCTTT
-	-	TRBV29-1	TRBJ1-1	CSVHDRTPKDTEAFF	TGCAGCGTTCATGATAGGACTCCGAAGGACACTGAAGCTTTCTTT
few	-	TRBV13	TRBJ2-1	CASSQGEQFF	TGTGCCAGCAGTCAGGGTGAGCAGTTCTTC
-	TRBD1	TRBV7-3	TRBJ2-1	CASSPGAGGVYNEQFF	TGTGCCAGCAGCCCGGGGGCAGGGGGCGTTTACAATGAGCAGTTCTTC
-	-	TRBV29-1	TRBJ2-7	CSGAEVDEQYF	TGCAGCGGTGCTGAGGTGGACGAGCAGTACTTC
-	-	TRBV5-1	TRBJ2-6	CASSFGGASSGANVLTF	TGCGCCAGCAGCTTTGGCGGGGCAAGCTCTGGGGCCAACGTCCTGACTTTC
-	TRBD2	TRBV7-3	TRBJ2-1	CASSPGLASNEQFF	TGTGCCAGCAGCCCCGGACTAGCCAGCAATGAGCAGTTCTTC
-	-	TRBV30	TRBJ2-3	CAWSGRADTQYF	TGTGCCTGGAGTGGGAGGGCAGATACGCAGTATTTT
few	TRBD1	TRBV29-1	TRBJ1-1	CSVGRGQDTEAFF	TGCAGCGTGGGGAGGGGGCAGGACACTGAAGCTTTCTTT
few	-	TRBV30	TRBJ1-5	CAWSDRVGQPQHF	TGTGCCTGGAGTGACAGGGTCGGCCAGCCCCAGCATTTT
-	-	TRBV5-1	TRBJ2-1	CASSLAGDEQFF	TGCGCCAGCAGCTTGGCTGGTGATGAGCAGTTCTTC
-	TRBD1	TRBV23-1	TRBJ1-5	CASSQSRQGTQPQHF	TGCGCCAGCAGTCAATCCCGACAGGGGACTCAGCCCCAGCATTTT
-	-	TRBV14	TRBJ2-5	CASSQVGTPVGTQYF	TGTGCCAGCAGCCAAGTGGGAACGCCGGTAGGGACCCAGTACTTC
-	-	TRBV29-1	TRBJ2-5	CSVGVPEGTQYF	TGCAGCGTTGGGGTTCCTGAGGGGACCCAGTACTTC
few	TRBD1	TRBV29-1	TRBJ2-2	CSVGLTGISSGELFF	TGCAGCGTCGGTCTGACAGGGATTTCTTCCGGGGAGCTGTTTTTT
-	TRBD2	TRBV29-1	TRBJ2-1	CSVELAALLSNEQFF	TGCAGCGTTGAGCTAGCGGCATTATTGAGCAATGAGCAGTTCTTC
once	TRBD2	TRBV5-4	TRBJ2-1	CASSLGGLASNEQFF	TGTGCCAGCAGCTTAGGCGGACTAGCGTCTAATGAGCAGTTCTTC
few	-	TRBV19	TRBJ1-1	CASTTKVTGNTEAFF	TGTGCCAGTACTACCAAGGTAACCGGGAACACTGAAGCTTTCTTT
few	-	TRBV7-9	TRBJ2-3	CASSLWGPRDTQYF	TGTGCCAGCAGCTTATGGGGACCCCGCGATACGCAGTATTTT
many	-	TRBV18	TRBJ1-5	CASSQGYSNQPQHF	TGTGCCAGCTCACAAGGTTATAGCAATCAGCCCCAGCATTTT